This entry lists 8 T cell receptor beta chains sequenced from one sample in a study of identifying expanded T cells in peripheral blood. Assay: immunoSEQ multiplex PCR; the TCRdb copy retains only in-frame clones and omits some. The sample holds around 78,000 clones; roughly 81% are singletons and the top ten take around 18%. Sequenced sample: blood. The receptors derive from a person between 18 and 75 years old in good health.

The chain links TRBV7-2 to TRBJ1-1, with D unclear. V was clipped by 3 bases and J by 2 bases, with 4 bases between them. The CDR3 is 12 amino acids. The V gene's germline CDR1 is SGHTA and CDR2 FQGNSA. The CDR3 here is CASSFLNTEAFF. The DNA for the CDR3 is TGTGCCAGCAGCTTCTTAAACACTGAAGCTTTCTTT.

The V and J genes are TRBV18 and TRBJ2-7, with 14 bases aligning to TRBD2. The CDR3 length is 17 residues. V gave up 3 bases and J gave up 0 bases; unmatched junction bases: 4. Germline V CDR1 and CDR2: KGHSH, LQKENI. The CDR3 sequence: CASSPGTSGSGSYEQYF. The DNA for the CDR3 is TGTGCCAGCTCACCCGGGACTAGCGGGAGTGGCTCCTACGAGCAGTACTTC.

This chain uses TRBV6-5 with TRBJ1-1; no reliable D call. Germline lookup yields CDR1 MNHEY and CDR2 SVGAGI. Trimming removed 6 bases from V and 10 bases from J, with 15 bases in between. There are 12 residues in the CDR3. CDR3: CASSPDRGLAFF. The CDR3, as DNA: TGTGCCAGCAGCCCGGATAGAGGGCTAGCTTTCTTT.

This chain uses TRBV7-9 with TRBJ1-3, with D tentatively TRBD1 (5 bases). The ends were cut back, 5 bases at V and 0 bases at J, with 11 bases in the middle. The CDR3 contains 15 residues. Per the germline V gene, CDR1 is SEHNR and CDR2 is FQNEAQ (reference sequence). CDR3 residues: CASSAPGFSGNTIYF. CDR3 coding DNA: TGTGCCAGCAGCGCTCCAGGGTTCTCTGGAAACACCATATATTTT.

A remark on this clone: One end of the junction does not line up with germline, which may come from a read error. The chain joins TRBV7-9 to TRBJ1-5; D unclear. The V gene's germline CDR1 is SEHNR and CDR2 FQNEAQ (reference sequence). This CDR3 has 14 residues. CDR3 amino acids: CASSVALENQPQHF. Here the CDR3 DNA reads TGTGCCAGCAGCGTAGCGCTCGAAAATCAGCCCCAGCATTTT.

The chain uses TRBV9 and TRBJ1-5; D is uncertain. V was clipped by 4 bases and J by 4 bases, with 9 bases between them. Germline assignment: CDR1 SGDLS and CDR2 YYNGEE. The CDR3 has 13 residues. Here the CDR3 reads CASSSPSNQPQHF. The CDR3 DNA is TGTGCCAGCAGCTCACCCTCTAATCAGCCCCAGCATTTT.

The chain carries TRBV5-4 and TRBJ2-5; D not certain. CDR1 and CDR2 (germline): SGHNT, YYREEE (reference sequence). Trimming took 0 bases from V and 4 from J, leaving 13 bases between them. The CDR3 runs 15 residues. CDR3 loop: CASSLVGGSSETQYF. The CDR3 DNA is TGTGCCAGCAGCTTGGTGGGCGGCAGCTCAGAGACCCAGTACTTC.

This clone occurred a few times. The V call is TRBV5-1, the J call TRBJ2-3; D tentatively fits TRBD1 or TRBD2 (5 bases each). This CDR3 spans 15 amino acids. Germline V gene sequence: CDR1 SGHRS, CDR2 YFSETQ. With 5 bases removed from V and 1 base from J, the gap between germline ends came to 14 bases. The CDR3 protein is CASRGSRGGTDTQYF. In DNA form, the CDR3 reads TGCGCCAGCAGAGGATCCCGGGGCGGCACAGATACGCAGTATTTT.